The present T cell receptor beta chain was sequenced within a study of T cell repertoires in cytomegalovirus infection. Background on the study: Based on public TCR beta signatures, there were indications of CMV infection and of a matching HLA type. Study observations and caveats: Dominating the ex vivo response were TCR beta clonotypes that were CMV-specific and HLA-C-restricted. The study identified carriers of CMV plus the relevant HLA from cumulative public TCR beta family frequency.

This clonotype has only a few counts. Its antigen is not known. Via MiXCR, TCRdb re-called the reads, giving one row per CDR3 protein. Of about 360,000 distinct CDR3 sequences listed, 18% were seen once; the top ten hold around 9.3%. CDR3 length equals 15 residues. In germline, CDR1 is KGHSH, CDR2 LQKENI. V lost 8 bases to trimming and J lost 2 bases, with 15 bases between them. The chain combines TRBV18 with TRBJ2-2; D gene uncertain. Material for sequencing was PBMCs. The TCR sequence derives from a human donor in good health (CMV status not recorded). Some clones in this sample may be carry-over from other donors' samples. The CDR3 sequence: CASAGPLGNTGELFF. CDR3 bases: TGTGCCAGCGCTGGCCCCTTGGGAAACACCGGGGAGCTGTTTTTT.